A single sample gave rise to the 15 T cell receptor beta chains below, sequenced in a study of human T cells and chemical hapten exposure. Time point described: patch test 2, 6 weeks after DPC sensitization. Treatment denoted: therapeutic diphenylcyclopropenone sensitization with weekly scalp DPC. Using its own MiXCR run on the RACE reads, TCRdb lists one record per CDR3 protein. The repertoire consists of some 96,000 distinct CDR3 sequences, with about 9% occurring once and the leading ten covering 2% to 2.5%. The specimen was whole blood, collected in connection with sensitization to the hapten diphenylcyclopropenone (DPC). The receptors were sampled from a woman aged 40 to 49 with alopecia areata. Some clones in this sample may be carry-over from other donors' samples.

This clonotype occurred a few times. The CDR3 DNA follows: TGCAGTGCTCTTGCCAGGGGGAAGGAGAACACTGAAGCTTTCTTT. Translation: CSALARGKENTEAFF. V and J are TRBV20-1 and TRBJ1-1; 7 nucleotides match TRBD1. V lost 5 bases to trimming and J lost 1 base; unmatched junction nucleotides: 10. This CDR3 is 15 amino acids long. Germline lookup yields CDR1 DFQATT and CDR2 SNEGSKA (reference sequence).

The genes are TRBV20-1 and TRBJ2-1; D call uncertain. Trimming stripped 5 bases from V and 4 bases from J, with 15 bases between. The germline gives CDR1 DFQATT, CDR2 SNEGSKA (reference sequence). The CDR3 is 14 residues long. The CDR3 loop reads CSAPRLPGYNEQFF. In nucleotides, the CDR3 is TGCAGTGCTCCACGCCTCCCAGGTTACAATGAGCAGTTCTTC.

This clonotype was seen at least ten times. This chain connects TRBV29-1 to TRBJ1-1; D is uncertain. V lost 6 bases and J 3 bases, leaving 14 bases between the germline ends. The germline gives CDR1 SQVTM, CDR2 ANQGSEA. The CDR3 is 13 amino acids. CDR3 sequence (DNA): TGCAGCGTAGGCGCCTCATGGGACACTGAAGCTTTCTTT. It is translated as CSVGASWDTEAFF.

In its sample, this clonotype was seen a few times. The chain couples TRBV7-9 to TRBJ2-5, with TRBD2 identical over 11 bases. The germline V gene encodes CDR1 SEHNR and CDR2 FQNEAQ (reference sequence). CDR3 length: 19 residues. Trimming at V came to 2 bases and at J to 2 bases, leaving 13 bases not matched to a gene. The CDR3 sequence: CASSLYPVAGGPPQETQYF. The CDR3 DNA is TGTGCCAGCAGCTTATATCCCGTAGCGGGAGGGCCCCCTCAAGAGACCCAGTACTTC.

This clonotype was detected ten times or more. CDR3 protein: CSVVTGVLKETQYF. The CDR3 nucleotides are TGCAGCGTTGTCACAGGGGTATTGAAAGAGACCCAGTACTTC. The V and J genes are TRBV29-1 and TRBJ2-5, with 7 bases aligning to TRBD1. Looked up from germline, CDR1 is SQVTM and CDR2 is ANQGSEA. This CDR3 spans 14 amino acids. The trim removed 4 bases at V and 3 bases at J, leaving 8 bases unmatched.

This clonotype has at least ten counts. The chain couples TRBV28 to TRBJ2-1; 9 nucleotides line up with TRBD2. With V trimmed by 6 bases and J by 4 bases, 10 bases remained unmatched. This CDR3 spans 16 amino acids. Germline V gene sequence: CDR1 MDHEN, CDR2 SYDVKM. The CDR3 here is CASSPFGREGYNEQFF. The CDR3 DNA follows: TGTGCCAGCAGCCCCTTCGGGCGGGAGGGGTACAATGAGCAGTTCTTC. The complete variable domain, with remaining parts taken from reference TRBV28 and TRBJ2-1, reads DVKVTQSSRYLVKRTGEKVFLECVQDMDHENMFWYRQDPGLGLRLIYFSYDVKMKEKGDIPEGYSVSREKKERFSLILESASTNQTSMYLCASSPFGREGYNEQFFGPGTRLTVL.

This clonotype showed up just a few times. CDR3: CASSLALQGGALDTEAFF. The CDR3 region has the DNA TGTGCCAGCAGCTTAGCGCTGCAAGGGGGCGCGTTGGACACTGAAGCTTTCTTT. The chain couples TRBV7-2 to TRBJ1-1; 7 bases line up with TRBD1. Germline V gene lookup returns CDR1 SGHTA and CDR2 FQGNSA. V was clipped by 0 bases and J by 3 bases; unmatched bases: 13. The CDR3 consists of 18 residues.

The chain joins TRBV28 to TRBJ2-7; tentatively, D is TRBD1 (5 bases). This CDR3 comprises 13 residues. Trimming took 5 bases from V and 3 from J, leaving 11 bases between them. The germline V gene encodes CDR1 MDHEN and CDR2 SYDVKM. The CDR3 loop is CASSKPTVYEQYF. The CDR3 DNA reads TGTGCCAGCAGTAAGCCGACAGTCTACGAGCAGTACTTC. Full variable domain (remainder filled in from reference TRBV28 and TRBJ2-7): DVKVTQSSRYLVKRTGEKVFLECVQDMDHENMFWYRQDPGLGLRLIYFSYDVKMKEKGDIPEGYSVSREKKERFSLILESASTNQTSMYLCASSKPTVYEQYFGPGTRLTVT.

This clonotype was counted ten times or more. The chain employs TRBV7-3 and TRBJ2-3; D remains unclear. The CDR3 is 15 amino acids. Trimming pared 1 base from V and 0 bases from J, leaving 8 bases between. Germline-derived CDR1 and CDR2 are SGHTA and FQGTGA. This chain's CDR3 is CASSLMGQSTDTQYF. CDR3 nucleotide sequence: TGTGCCAGCAGCTTAATGGGTCAGAGCACAGATACGCAGTATTTT.

There are many counts of this clonotype. The gene calls are TRBV29-1 and TRBJ1-4, with D hard to call. Trimming cost V 6 bases and J 0 bases, with 5 bases left between them. Germline V gives CDR1 SQVTM, CDR2 ANQGSEA. This CDR3 region has 12 residues. CDR3 region: CSVSATNEKLFF. The DNA for the CDR3 is TGCAGCGTGAGCGCAACTAATGAAAAACTGTTTTTT.

Ten or more counts support this clonotype. The J gene is TRBJ1-6, the V gene TRBV20-1; TRBD1 matches at 8 bases. The CDR3 extends over 15 amino acids. The ends lost 1 base at V and 4 bases at J; junction bases unmatched: 3. The V gene's germline CDR1 is DFQATT and CDR2 SNEGSKA (reference sequence). The DNA for the CDR3 is TGCAGTGCTAGAGGAAGGACAGGGTATAATTCACCCCTCCACTTT. Amino acid sequence: CSARGRTGYNSPLHF.

This clonotype was picked up many times. Here the CDR3 reads CASSQEASGVPSYNEQFF. The CDR3 region has the DNA TGTGCCAGCAGCCAAGAGGCTAGCGGGGTGCCCTCCTACAATGAGCAGTTCTTC. The chain joins TRBV4-2 to TRBJ2-1; 9 bases map to TRBD2. From germline, CDR1 is LGHNA and CDR2 YNFKEQ. The CDR3 extends over 18 amino acids. Trimming took 0 bases from V and 0 from J; bases not matched to a gene: 6.

By proportion, this clonotype is medium-sized. The chain is built from TRBV6-2 or TRBV6-3 and TRBJ2-7, with 9 positions matching TRBD2. Germline CDR1 is MNHEY and CDR2 is SVGEGT. The CDR3 covers 13 residues. The V gene end was trimmed by 8 bases and the J gene end by 7 bases; junction bases not matched to a gene: 9. DNA of the CDR3: TGTGCCAGCGCGGGACTAGCCCCCCCAGAGCAGTACTTC. Its protein product is CASAGLAPPEQYF.

The chain has TRBV7-9 and TRBJ1-1; D perhaps matches TRBD1 (6 bases). This CDR3 spans 21 amino acids. CDR1 SEHNR and CDR2 FQNEAQ come from the germline V gene (reference sequence). Trimming left V 1 base short and J 0 bases short, with 27 bases between. CDR3 DNA sequence: TGTGCCAGCAGCTTAGTTTCGGGCAGGGACATCGGGGCCTACATGAACACTGAAGCTTTCTTT. This gives the protein CASSLVSGRDIGAYMNTEAFF.

This clonotype was seen many times. This chain uses TRBV6-5 with TRBJ2-7; TRBD1 matches at 9 bases. The CDR3 is 14 residues long. CDR1 and CDR2 from the germline V gene are MNHEY and SVGAGI. The V gene end was trimmed by 6 bases and the J gene end by 5 bases; junction bases not matched to a gene: 8. The CDR3 loop reads CASSLTGGRNEQYF. The CDR3 DNA reads as TGTGCCAGCAGCCTGACAGGGGGTCGAAACGAGCAGTACTTC.